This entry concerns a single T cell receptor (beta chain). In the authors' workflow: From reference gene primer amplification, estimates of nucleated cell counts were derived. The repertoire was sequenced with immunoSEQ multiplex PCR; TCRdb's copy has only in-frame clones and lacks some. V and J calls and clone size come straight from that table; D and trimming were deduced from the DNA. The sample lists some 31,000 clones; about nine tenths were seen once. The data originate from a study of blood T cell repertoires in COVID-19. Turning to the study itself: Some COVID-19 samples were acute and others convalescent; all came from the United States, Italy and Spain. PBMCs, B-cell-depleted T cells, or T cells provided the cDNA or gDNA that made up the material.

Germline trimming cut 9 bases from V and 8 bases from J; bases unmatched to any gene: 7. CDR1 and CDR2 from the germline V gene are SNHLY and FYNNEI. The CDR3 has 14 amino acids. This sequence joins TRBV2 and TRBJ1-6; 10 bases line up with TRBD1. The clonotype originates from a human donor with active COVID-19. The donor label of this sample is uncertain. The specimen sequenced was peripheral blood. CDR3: CARETGQGDSPLHF. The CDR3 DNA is TGTGCCAGGGAAACCGGACAGGGGGATTCACCCCTCCACTTT. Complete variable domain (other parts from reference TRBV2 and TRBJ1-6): EPEVTQTPSHQVTQMGQEVILRCVPISNHLYFYWYRQILGQKVEFLVSFYNNEISEKSEIFDDQFSVERPDGSNFTLKIRSTKLEDSAMYFCARETGQGDSPLHFGNGTRLTVT.